This T cell receptor (beta chain) originates from a study of shared clonotypes between healthy human individuals. Study details: CD8 memory received one plate per donor, CD8 naive two, CD4 memory three and CD4 naive three. Points from the study as a whole: Memory subsets generally showed lower estimated richness than naive subsets. Clonotype sharing across donors was expected to vary with sequencing depth.

V was pared by 1 base and J by 5 bases, with 19 bases between. Germline CDR1 and CDR2: SQVTM and ANQGSEA. This CDR3 is 16 amino acids long. At the deep level, the assay was run. Sequencing was performed with immunoSEQ multiplex PCR; in TCRdb, only in-frame clones are kept and a portion is missing. The data hold roughly 2.2 million clones, with roughly 92% observed a single time. With regard to this clone: Its antigen is unknown.

The chain is built from TRBV29-1 and TRBJ2-3, with D possibly being TRBD2 (5 bases). The TCR comes from a man aged 18 to 35 in good health. Some clones in this sample may be carry-over from other donors' samples. Sequenced input: naive CD4+ T cells from PBMCs. Subset noted: CD45RA+ positively selected. The DNA for the CDR3 is TGCAGCGTTGAAGCCCGTCTAGCCCTTTCCAGAGATACGCAGTATTTT. Translating it yields CSVEARLALSRDTQYF.